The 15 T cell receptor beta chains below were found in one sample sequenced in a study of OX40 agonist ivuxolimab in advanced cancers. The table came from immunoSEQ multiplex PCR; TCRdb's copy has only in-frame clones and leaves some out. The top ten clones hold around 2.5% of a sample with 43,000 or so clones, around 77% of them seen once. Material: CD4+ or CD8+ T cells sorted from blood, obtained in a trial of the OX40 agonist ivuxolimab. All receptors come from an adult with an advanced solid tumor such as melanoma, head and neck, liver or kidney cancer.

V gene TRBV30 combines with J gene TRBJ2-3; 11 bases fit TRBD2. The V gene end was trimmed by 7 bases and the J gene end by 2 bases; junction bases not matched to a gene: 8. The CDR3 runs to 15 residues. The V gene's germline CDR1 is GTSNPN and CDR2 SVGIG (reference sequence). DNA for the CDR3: TGTGCCTCCCCCCTACTAGCGGGAGTCACAGATACGCAGTATTTT. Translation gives CASPLLAGVTDTQYF. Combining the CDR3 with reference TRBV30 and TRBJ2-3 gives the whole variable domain SQTIHQWPATLVQPVGSPLSLECTVEGTSNPNLYWYRQAAGRGLQLLFYSVGIGQISSEVPQNLSASRPQDRQFILSSKKLLLSDSGFYLCASPLLAGVTDTQYFGPGTRLTVL.

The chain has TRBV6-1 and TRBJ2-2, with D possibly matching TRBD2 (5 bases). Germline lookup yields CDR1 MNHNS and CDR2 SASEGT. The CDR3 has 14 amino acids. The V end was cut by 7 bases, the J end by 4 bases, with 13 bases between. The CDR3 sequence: CASITLGATGELFF. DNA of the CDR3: TGTGCCAGCATTACGCTGGGAGCCACCGGGGAGCTGTTTTTT.

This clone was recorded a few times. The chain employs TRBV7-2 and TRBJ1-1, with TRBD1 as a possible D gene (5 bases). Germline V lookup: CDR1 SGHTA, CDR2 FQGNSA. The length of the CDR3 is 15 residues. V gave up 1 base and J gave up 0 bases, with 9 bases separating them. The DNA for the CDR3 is TGTGCCAGCAGCTTAGTGTGGGACCTGAACACTGAAGCTTTCTTT. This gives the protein CASSLVWDLNTEAFF.

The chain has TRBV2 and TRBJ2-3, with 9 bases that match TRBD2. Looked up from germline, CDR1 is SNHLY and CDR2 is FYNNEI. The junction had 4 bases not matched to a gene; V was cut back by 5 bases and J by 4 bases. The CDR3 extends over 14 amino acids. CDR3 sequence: CASSMGLAADTQYF. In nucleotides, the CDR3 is TGTGCCAGCAGTATGGGACTAGCAGCAGATACGCAGTATTTT.

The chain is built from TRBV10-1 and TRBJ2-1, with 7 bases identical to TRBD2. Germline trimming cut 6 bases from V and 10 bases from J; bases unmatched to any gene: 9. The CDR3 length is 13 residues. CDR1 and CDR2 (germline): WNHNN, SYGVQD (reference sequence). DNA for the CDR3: TGCGCCAGCAGAAGCGGACTAGATGGGGAGCAGTTCTTC. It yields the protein CASRSGLDGEQFF.

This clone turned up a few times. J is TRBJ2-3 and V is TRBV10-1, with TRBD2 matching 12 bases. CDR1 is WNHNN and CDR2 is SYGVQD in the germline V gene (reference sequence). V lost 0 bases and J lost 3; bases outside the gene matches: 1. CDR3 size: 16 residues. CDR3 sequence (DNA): TGCGCCAGCAGTGAGTCGACTAGCGGGAGAACAGATACGCAGTATTTT. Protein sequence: CASSESTSGRTDTQYF.

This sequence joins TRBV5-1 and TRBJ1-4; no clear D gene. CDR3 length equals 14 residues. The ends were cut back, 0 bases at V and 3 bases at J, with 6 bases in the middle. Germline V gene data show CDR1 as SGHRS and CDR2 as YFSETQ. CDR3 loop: CASSLGGSNEKLFF. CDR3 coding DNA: TGCGCCAGCAGCTTGGGGGGATCTAATGAAAAACTGTTTTTT.

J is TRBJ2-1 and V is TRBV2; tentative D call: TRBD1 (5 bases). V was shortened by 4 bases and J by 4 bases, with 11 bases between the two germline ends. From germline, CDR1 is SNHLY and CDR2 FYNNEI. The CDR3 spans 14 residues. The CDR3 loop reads CASSAIRQYNEQFF. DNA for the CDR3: TGTGCCAGCAGTGCGATAAGACAGTACAATGAGCAGTTCTTC.

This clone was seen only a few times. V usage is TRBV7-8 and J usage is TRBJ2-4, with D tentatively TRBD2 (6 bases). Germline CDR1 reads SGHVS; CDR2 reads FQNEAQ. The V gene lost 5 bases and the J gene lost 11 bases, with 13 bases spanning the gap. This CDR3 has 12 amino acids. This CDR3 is CASSDRDFVQYF. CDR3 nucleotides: TGTGCCAGCAGCGACCGGGACTTTGTTCAGTACTTC.

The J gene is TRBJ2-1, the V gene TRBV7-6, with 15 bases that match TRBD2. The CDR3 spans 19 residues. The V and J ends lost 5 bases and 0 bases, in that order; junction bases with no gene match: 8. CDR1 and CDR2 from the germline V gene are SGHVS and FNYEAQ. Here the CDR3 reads CASSPGLAGGPSSYNEQFF. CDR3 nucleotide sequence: TGTGCCAGCAGCCCAGGACTAGCGGGAGGGCCTAGCTCCTACAATGAGCAGTTCTTC.

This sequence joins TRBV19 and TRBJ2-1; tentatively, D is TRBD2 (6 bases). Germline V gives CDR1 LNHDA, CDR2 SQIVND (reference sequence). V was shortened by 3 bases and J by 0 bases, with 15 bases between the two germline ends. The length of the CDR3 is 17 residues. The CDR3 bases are TGTGCCAGTAGTATTCCGGCTGCGGGGAGCTCCTACAATGAGCAGTTCTTC. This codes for CASSIPAAGSSYNEQFF.

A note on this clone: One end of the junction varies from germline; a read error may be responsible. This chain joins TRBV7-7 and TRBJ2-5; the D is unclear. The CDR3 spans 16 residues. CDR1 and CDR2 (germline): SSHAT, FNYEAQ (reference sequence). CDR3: CASSLVGGGAHETQYF. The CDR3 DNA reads TGTGCTAGCAGCTTAGTCGGCGGCGGAGCCCACGAGACCCAGTACTTC.

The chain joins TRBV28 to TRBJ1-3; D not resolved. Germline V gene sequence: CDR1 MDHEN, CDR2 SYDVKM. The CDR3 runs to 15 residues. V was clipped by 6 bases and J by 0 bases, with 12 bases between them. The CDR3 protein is CASRPTLGSGNTIYF. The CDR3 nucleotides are TGTGCCAGCAGACCCACGTTGGGCTCTGGAAACACCATATATTTT.

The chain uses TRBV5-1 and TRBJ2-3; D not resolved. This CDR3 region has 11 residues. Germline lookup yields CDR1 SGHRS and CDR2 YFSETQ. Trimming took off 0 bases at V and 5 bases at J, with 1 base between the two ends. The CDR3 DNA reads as TGCGCCAGCAGCTTGGGAGATACGCAGTATTTT. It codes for CASSLGDTQYF.

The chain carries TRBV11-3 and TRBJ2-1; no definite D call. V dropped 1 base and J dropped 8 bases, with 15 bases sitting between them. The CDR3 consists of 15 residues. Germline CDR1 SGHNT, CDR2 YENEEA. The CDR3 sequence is CASSLVMAPEHEQFF. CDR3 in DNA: TGTGCCAGCAGCTTAGTTATGGCGCCCGAACATGAGCAGTTCTTC. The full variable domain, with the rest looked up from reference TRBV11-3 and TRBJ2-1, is EAGVVQSPRYKIIEKKQPVAFWCNPISGHNTLYWYLQNLGQGPELLIRYENEEAVDDSQLPKDRFSAERLKGVDSTLKIQPAELGDSAVYLCASSLVMAPEHEQFFGPGTRLTVL.